A single T cell receptor beta chain is shown here with its context. The germline V gene encodes CDR1 MGHRA and CDR2 YSYEKL. The CDR3 has 12 amino acids. Trimming removed 7 bases from V and 7 bases from J, with 10 bases in between. This entry comes from a study of blood T cell repertoires in COVID-19. Study-wide background: The United States, Italy and Spain were the sources of the acute and convalescent COVID-19 samples. The cDNA or gDNA used as material had been derived from T cells, B-cell-depleted T cells, or PBMCs.

In the study's own analysis: It was from reference gene primer amplification that nucleated cell counts were estimated. The repertoire was sequenced with immunoSEQ multiplex PCR; TCRdb's copy has only in-frame clones and lacks some. V and J calls and clone size follow that table, whereas D and trimming were derived from the DNA. The sample holds 400,000 to 550,000 clones, about 89% seen once. The TCR originated in a woman in her 30s with acute or convalescent COVID-19. The sequencing sample was made of peripheral blood. The chain carries TRBV4-1 and TRBJ1-4; D remains ambiguous. CDR3 coding DNA: TGCGCCAGCAAAGGACGGGGTGAAAAACTGTTTTTT. Translated: CASKGRGEKLFF.